This T cell receptor beta chain was sequenced for a study of patients and donors after allogeneic stem cell transplantation. TCRdb independently ran MiXCR on the RT-PCR reads; one entry per CDR3 protein. The sample consists of approximately 170,000 distinct CDR3 sequences, approximately 24% of them appearing once. In its sample, this clonotype was seen a few times. Germline CDR1 is DFQATT and CDR2 is SNEGSKA (reference sequence). The CDR3 is 13 residues long. V was trimmed by 2 bases and J by 2 bases, leaving 8 bases between them. The receptor was derived from a human donor who was either an allogeneic HSCT recipient or a stem cell or donor lymphocyte infusion donor (not recorded which). It is not recorded whose cells these are; they may come from a transplant donor. The chain carries TRBV20-1 and TRBJ2-3; D unresolved. The sample comprised blood, either unsorted or a sorted T cell fraction (not recorded which). CDR3: CSARWTVTDTQYF. CDR3 bases: TGCAGTGCTAGATGGACGGTCACAGATACGCAGTATTTT.